These 20 T cell receptor beta chains originate from one sample sequenced in a study of naive and memory T cell subsets. Notes on the study in general: A few larger clonotypes appeared in naive repertoires, especially CD8, possibly memory cells re-expressing CD45RA.

Two oligonucleotides, mixed equimolar, formed the beta constant-region primer covering TRBC1 and TRBC2. The ligated cDNA underwent four PCR rounds using SP2 and nested alpha and beta constant-region primers. TCRdb reprocessed the UMI-ligation and nested PCR reads with MiXCR, giving one entry per CDR3 protein. The sample shows roughly 140,000 distinct CDR3 sequences, approximately 21% of them seen only once. No antigen is known for these receptors. Sequencing was performed on naive CD8+ T cells from blood. The receptors stem from a human donor in good health.

This clonotype was detected only a few times. This chain uses TRBV11-1 with TRBJ2-1; 9 bases map to TRBD1. Trimming removed 5 bases from V and 6 bases from J; junction bases left unmatched: 8. Per germline, CDR1 SGHAT and CDR2 FQDESV (reference sequence). The CDR3 consists of 15 residues. Written as DNA, the CDR3 is TGTGCCAGCAGCACGGGACAGGGAGGAGGCAATGAGCAGTTCTTC. The encoded protein is CASSTGQGGGNEQFF.

This clonotype turned up a few times. V gene TRBV4-1 combines with J gene TRBJ2-7; D unclear. Deletions cut 0 bases from V and 0 bases from J, with 9 bases between. The length of the CDR3 is 15 residues. Germline V CDR1 and CDR2: MGHRA, YSYEKL. The chain's CDR3 is CASSQEAGISYEQYF. CDR3 DNA: TGCGCCAGCAGCCAAGAAGCCGGTATCTCCTACGAGCAGTACTTC.

This clonotype was observed a few times. The genes are TRBV27 and TRBJ2-2; D gene ambiguous. Trimming stripped 5 bases from V and 6 bases from J, with 7 bases between. Per the germline V gene, CDR1 is MNHEY and CDR2 is SMNVEV (reference sequence). CDR3 length: 12 residues. The CDR3 spells CASSPAPGELFF. The CDR3 bases are TGTGCCAGCAGTCCAGCCCCCGGGGAGCTGTTTTTT.

This clonotype turned up a few times. This chain links TRBV4-3 with TRBJ1-2, with no clear D. Germline V gene sequence: CDR1 LGHNA, CDR2 YSLEER. Trimming cost V 0 bases and J 3 bases, with 8 bases left between them. This CDR3 comprises 14 residues. Written as DNA, the CDR3 is TGCGCCAGCAGCCAAGAGGTGGCAGACTATGGCTACACCTTC. Translation gives CASSQEVADYGYTF.

This rearrangement joins TRBV10-1 to TRBJ2-5; 11 positions match TRBD1. The CDR3 sequence is 13 residues long. Germline V CDR1 and CDR2: WNHNN, SYGVQD (reference sequence). J was trimmed by 5 bases and V by 10 bases; bases with no gene match: 6. The CDR3 DNA is TGCGCCAATAGGACAGGGGGCGAGGAGACCCAGTACTTC. Translated: CANRTGGEETQYF.

This rearrangement joins TRBV6-5 to TRBJ2-7; maybe TRBD1 (5 bases). V gave up 8 bases and J gave up 5 bases, with 22 bases separating them. The germline CDR1 and CDR2 sequences are MNHEY and SVGAGI. The CDR3 is made up of 15 amino acids. The CDR3 here is CASEKSHRQGHEQYF. CDR3 DNA sequence: TGTGCCAGCGAAAAATCCCATAGGCAGGGCCACGAGCAGTACTTC.

This clonotype showed up just a few times. The chain carries TRBV27 and TRBJ2-3; 12 positions agree with TRBD2. Germline CDR1 reads MNHEY; CDR2 reads SMNVEV (reference sequence). The CDR3 contains 17 residues. Trimming removed 2 bases from V and 2 bases from J; junction bases left unmatched: 5. The DNA for the CDR3 is TGTGCCAGCAGTTTAGAGACTAGCGGGAGTCCCACAGATACGCAGTATTTT. Amino acid sequence: CASSLETSGSPTDTQYF.

This clonotype came up a few times. This chain connects TRBV27 to TRBJ2-1; 8 bases are a match to TRBD2. V gave up 4 bases and J gave up 6 bases; unmatched junction bases: 8. From germline, CDR1 is MNHEY and CDR2 SMNVEV (reference sequence). The CDR3 sequence is 15 residues long. CDR3 region: CASSWAREGFNEQFF. DNA for the CDR3: TGTGCCAGCAGTTGGGCACGGGAGGGCTTCAATGAGCAGTTCTTC.

This clonotype was seen a handful of times. The V and J genes are TRBV20-1 and TRBJ1-2; TRBD1 agrees at 9 bases. Germline V lookup: CDR1 DFQATT, CDR2 SNEGSKA (reference sequence). The CDR3 runs 15 residues. The V and J ends lost 1 base and 3 bases, in that order; junction bases with no gene match: 6. Here the CDR3 reads CSARALWTGDYGYTF. CDR3 DNA sequence: TGCAGTGCTAGAGCCCTCTGGACAGGGGACTATGGCTACACCTTC.

The chain is built from TRBV28 and TRBJ2-1, with no clear D. Per the germline V gene, CDR1 is MDHEN and CDR2 is SYDVKM. Trimming pared 3 bases from V and 10 bases from J, leaving 4 bases between. CDR3 length: 10 amino acids. Here the CDR3 reads CASSLREQFF. The DNA for the CDR3 is TGTGCCAGCAGTTTGCGAGAGCAGTTCTTC.

This clonotype has only a few counts. The V and J genes are TRBV5-1 and TRBJ2-1; 8 nucleotides agree with TRBD1. J lost 8 bases, V lost 3 bases, and 4 bases had no gene match. In germline, CDR1 is SGHRS, CDR2 YFSETQ. The CDR3 runs to 13 residues. The DNA of the CDR3 is TGCGCCAGCAGCTCCGGGACAGGCGATGAGCAGTTCTTC. Translation: CASSSGTGDEQFF. Variable domain in full (rest from reference TRBV5-1 and TRBJ2-1): KAGVTQTPRYLIKTRGQQVTLSCSPISGHRSVSWYQQTPGQGLQFLFEYFSETQRNKGNFPGRFSGRQFSNSRSEMNVSTLELGDSALYLCASSSGTGDEQFFGPGTRLTVL.

The chain recombines TRBV28 with TRBJ2-2, with D unclear. The V gene's germline CDR1 is MDHEN and CDR2 SYDVKM. CDR3 length equals 14 residues. V was pared by 2 bases and J by 2 bases, with 6 bases between. CDR3 region: CASSLPINTGELFF. The CDR3 region has the DNA TGTGCCAGCAGTTTACCGATAAACACCGGGGAGCTGTTTTTT.

This sequence joins TRBV28 and TRBJ2-7; possibly TRBD2 for D (5 bases). The CDR3 is made up of 15 amino acids. CDR1 and CDR2 (germline): MDHEN, SYDVKM. Trimming shortened V by 5 bases and J by 0 bases, and 14 bases separated the two germline ends. CDR3 bases: TGTGCCAGCAGTCCCTACCAGGAGGCCTCCTACGAGCAGTACTTC. As protein: CASSPYQEASYEQYF.

The V call is TRBV7-6, the J call TRBJ2-7, with D perhaps matching TRBD1 (6 bases). V lost 4 bases to trimming and J lost 0 bases, with 10 bases between them. CDR1 is SGHVS, CDR2 FNYEAQ, per germline. The CDR3 contains 14 residues. CDR3 sequence (DNA): TGTGCCAGCAGCTACGAACAGGGCTCCTACGAGCAGTACTTC. Amino acids: CASSYEQGSYEQYF.

The chain combines TRBV6-5 with TRBJ2-2; the D is unclear. This CDR3 contains 14 residues. V dropped 2 bases and J dropped 7 bases, with 11 bases sitting between them. Germline assignment: CDR1 MNHEY and CDR2 SVGAGI. DNA for the CDR3: TGTGCCAGCAGTTACGGCCTGGTCGGCGGGGAGCTGTTTTTT. It is translated as CASSYGLVGGELFF.

This clonotype has a count of ten or more. V gene TRBV7-6 combines with J gene TRBJ2-7; possible D gene TRBD1, 5 bases. Trimming shortened V by 3 bases and J by 4 bases, and 10 bases separated the two germline ends. The germline V gene has CDR1 SGHVS and CDR2 FNYEAQ. This CDR3 spans 13 amino acids. CDR3 sequence: CASSFDSEYEQYF. CDR3 DNA sequence: TGTGCCAGCAGCTTCGACAGCGAGTACGAGCAGTACTTC.

This clonotype was picked up a small number of times. The rearrangement joins TRBV7-9 to TRBJ1-5; D is unresolved. The V gene lost 5 bases and the J gene lost 1 base, with 15 bases spanning the gap. Germline V CDR1 and CDR2: SEHNR, FQNEAQ (reference sequence). The CDR3 is 16 residues long. The chain's CDR3 is CASSGGLGGSNQPQHF. DNA for the CDR3: TGTGCCAGCAGCGGAGGACTGGGCGGAAGCAATCAGCCCCAGCATTTT. Full variable domain (outside the CDR3, taken from reference TRBV7-9 and TRBJ1-5): DTGVSQNPRHKITKRGQNVTFRCDPISEHNRLYWYRQTLGQGPEFLTYFQNEAQLEKSRLLSDRFSAERPKGSFSTLEIQRTEQGDSAMYLCASSGGLGGSNQPQHFGDGTRLSIL.

This clonotype was picked up many times. V is TRBV7-9 and J is TRBJ2-7; D unresolved. Per germline, CDR1 SEHNR and CDR2 FQNEAQ (reference sequence). V shed 1 base and J shed 3 bases, with 1 base lying between them. This CDR3 comprises 11 residues. CDR3 in DNA: TGTGCCAGCAGCTTAGACTACGAGCAGTACTTC. Its translation is CASSLDYEQYF.

In its sample, this clonotype was seen a few times. The V call is TRBV27, the J call TRBJ1-1; no clear D gene. Germline lookup yields CDR1 MNHEY and CDR2 SMNVEV (reference sequence). Trimming removed 4 bases from V and 0 bases from J, with 6 bases in between. The CDR3 runs 13 residues. CDR3 residues: CASSSLLNTEAFF. For the CDR3, the DNA is TGTGCCAGCAGTTCCCTACTGAACACTGAAGCTTTCTTT.

This clonotype was found a few times. V and J are TRBV10-3 and TRBJ1-2, with D perhaps matching TRBD1 (5 bases). CDR3 size: 13 residues. Trimming removed 4 bases at V and 6 bases at J, with 12 bases between. Germline V gene lookup returns CDR1 ENHRY and CDR2 SYGVKD. CDR3 amino acids: CAISGGLADGYTF. For the CDR3, the DNA is TGTGCCATCAGTGGGGGCCTGGCGGATGGCTACACCTTC.